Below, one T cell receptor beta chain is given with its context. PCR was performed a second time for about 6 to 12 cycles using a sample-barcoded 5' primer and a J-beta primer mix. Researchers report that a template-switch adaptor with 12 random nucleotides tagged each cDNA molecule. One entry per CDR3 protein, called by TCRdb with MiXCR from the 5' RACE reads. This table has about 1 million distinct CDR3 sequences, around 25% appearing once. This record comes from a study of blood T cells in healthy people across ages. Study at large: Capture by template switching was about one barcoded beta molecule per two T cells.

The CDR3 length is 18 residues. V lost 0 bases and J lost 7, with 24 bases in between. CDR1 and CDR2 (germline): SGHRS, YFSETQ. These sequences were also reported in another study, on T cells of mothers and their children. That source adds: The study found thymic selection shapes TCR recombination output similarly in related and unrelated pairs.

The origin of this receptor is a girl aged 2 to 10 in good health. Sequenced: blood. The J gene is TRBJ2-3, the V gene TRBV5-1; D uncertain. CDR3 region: CASSLAARAAQDGHTQYF. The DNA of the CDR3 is TGCGCCAGCAGCTTGGCGGCTCGGGCAGCCCAGGACGGGCATACGCAGTATTTT. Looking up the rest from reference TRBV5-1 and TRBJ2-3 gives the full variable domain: KAGVTQTPRYLIKTRGQQVTLSCSPISGHRSVSWYQQTPGQGLQFLFEYFSETQRNKGNFPGRFSGRQFSNSRSEMNVSTLELGDSALYLCASSLAARAAQDGHTQYFGPGTRLTVL.